This T cell receptor beta chain was captured in a study of regulatory dendritic cells for organ transplantation. General study points: Of resting T cell subsets, memory CD8+ had the most alloreactive clonotypes.

TCRdb's table, derived via immunoSEQ multiplex PCR, lists solely in-frame clones and lacks some. The table records fewer than 40,000 clones, about 93% of them present only once. Germline values: CDR1 LGHNA, CDR2 YSLEER. The CDR3 covers 11 residues. Between the trimmed V and J ends, which lost 5 bases and 5 bases, there was a span of 5 bases. Worth noting for this clone: The antigen remains unidentified.

This sequence originates from a human donor in good health. The sample consisted of naive CD8+ T cells from blood. Noted subset: CD45RA+ naive T cells. The chain combines TRBV4-3 with TRBJ2-3; D uncertain. CDR3 nucleotides: TGCGCCAGCAGCAAAGGAGATACGCAGTATTTT. As protein: CASSKGDTQYF.